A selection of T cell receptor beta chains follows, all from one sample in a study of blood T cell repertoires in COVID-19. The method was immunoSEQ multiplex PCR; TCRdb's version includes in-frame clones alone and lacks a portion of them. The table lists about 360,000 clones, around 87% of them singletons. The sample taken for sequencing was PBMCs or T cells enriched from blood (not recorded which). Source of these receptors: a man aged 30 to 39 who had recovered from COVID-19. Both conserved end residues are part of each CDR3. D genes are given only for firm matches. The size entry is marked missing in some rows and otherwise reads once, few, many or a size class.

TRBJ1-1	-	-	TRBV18	TGTGCCAGCTCACCGCCGTCACGGGAGAACACTGAAGCTTTCTTT	CASSPPSRENTEAFF
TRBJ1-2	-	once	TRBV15	TGTGCCACCAGCTTCCGCGGGGGGGGGCTTCGCTATGGCTACACCTTC	CATSFRGGGLRYGYTF
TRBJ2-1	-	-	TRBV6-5	TGTGCCAGCAGTAGAGTAAATGAGCAGTTCTTC	CASSRVNEQFF
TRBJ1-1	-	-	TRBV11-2	TGTGCCAGCAGCCCCTATAGTCACCTCTTGAACACTGAAGCTTTCTTT	CASSPYSHLLNTEAFF
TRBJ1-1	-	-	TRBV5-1	TGCGCCAGCAGTTTGACAGGACCCTTGACAACTGAAGCTTTCTTT	CASSLTGPLTTEAFF
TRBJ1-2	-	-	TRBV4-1	TGCGCCAGCAGCCAAGACCTATTCCAACCTCAAAAAGCTAACTATGGCTACACCTTC	CASSQDLFQPQKANYGYTF
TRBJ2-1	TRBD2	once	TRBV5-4	TGTGCCAGCAGCGGGGGACTAGCGAGCTCCTACAATGAGCAGTTCTTC	CASSGGLASSYNEQFF
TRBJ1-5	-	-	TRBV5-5	TGTGCCAGCAGCTTAAATAAGGGAAACGGGGGCAATCAGCCCCAGCATTTT	CASSLNKGNGGNQPQHF
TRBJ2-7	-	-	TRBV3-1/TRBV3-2	TGTGCCAGCAGCCTCCTCCCAGGGGAGCAGTACTTC	CASSLLPGEQYF
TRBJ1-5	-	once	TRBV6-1	TGTGCCAGCAGTGGGGGCACCTTCTATAGCAATCAGCCCCAGCATTTT	CASSGGTFYSNQPQHF
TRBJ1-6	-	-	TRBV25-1	TGTGCCAGCATGGGGGCTGGGAATTCACCCCTCCACTTT	CASMGAGNSPLHF
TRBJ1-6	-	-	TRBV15	TGTGCCACCTCCCAACCGGGGAATTCACCCCTCCACTTT	CATSQPGNSPLHF
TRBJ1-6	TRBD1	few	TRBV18	TGTGCCAGCTCACCGGGACAGAATTCACCCCTCCACTTT	CASSPGQNSPLHF
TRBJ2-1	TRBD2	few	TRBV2	TGTGCCAGCACTTCTCAGGGAGGGAGCTCCTACAATGAGCAGTTCTTC	CASTSQGGSSYNEQFF
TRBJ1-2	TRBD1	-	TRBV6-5	TGTGCCAGCAGTACGCGGACAGGGCAGAGCTATGGCTACACCTTC	CASSTRTGQSYGYTF
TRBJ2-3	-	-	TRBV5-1	TGCGCCAGCAGCCCGGACTCGCCCCACACAGATACGCAGTATTTT	CASSPDSPHTDTQYF
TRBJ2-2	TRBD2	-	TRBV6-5	TGTGCCAGCAGTTACGGGACTAGCGGGCTAGGGGAGCTGTTTTTT	CASSYGTSGLGELFF
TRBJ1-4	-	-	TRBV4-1	TGCGCCAGCAGCCAAGTTCGCAGGGGCTATGAAAAACTGTTTTTT	CASSQVRRGYEKLFF
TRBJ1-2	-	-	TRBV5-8	TGTGCCAGCAGCTTACTCCTAACAGGGAACTATGGCTACACCTTC	CASSLLLTGNYGYTF
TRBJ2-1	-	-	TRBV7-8	TGTGCCAGCCGTTCATCGCAGGGTAACAATGAGCAGTTCTTC	CASRSSQGNNEQFF
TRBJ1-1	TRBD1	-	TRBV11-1	TGTGCCAGCAGCTCAACAGGGGGCGAAGCTTTCTTT	CASSSTGGEAFF
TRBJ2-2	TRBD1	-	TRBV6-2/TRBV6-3	TGTGCCAGCAGTTTCGGGACAGGGAACACCGGGGAGCTGTTTTTT	CASSFGTGNTGELFF
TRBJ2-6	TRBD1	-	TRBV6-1	TGTGCCAGCAGTGGGGGGACAGGGGAACTAGGAGGGGCCAACGTCCTGACTTTC	CASSGGTGELGGANVLTF
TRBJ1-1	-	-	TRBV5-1	TGCGCCAGCAGCTTTATGGCGGGAGGTAGCACTGAAGCTTTCTTT	CASSFMAGGSTEAFF
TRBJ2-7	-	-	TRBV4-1	TGCGCCAGCAGCCAAGAACTGCAGGGAACTCCCTACGAGCAGTACTTC	CASSQELQGTPYEQYF
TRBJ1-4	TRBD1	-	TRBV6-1	TGTGCCAGCAGTGAAGCGACAGGGGTCCGGGAAAAACTGTTTTTT	CASSEATGVREKLFF
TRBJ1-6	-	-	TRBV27	TGTGCCAGCAGTTTATCGGGGGGAACGGGCTCACCCCTCCACTTT	CASSLSGGTGSPLHF
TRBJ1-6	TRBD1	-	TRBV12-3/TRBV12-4	TGTGCCAGCAGTACAGGGGATAATTCACCCCTCCACTTT	CASSTGDNSPLHF
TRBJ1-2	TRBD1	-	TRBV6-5	TGTGCCAGCAGTCATAGGACAGGTACCTATGGCTACACCTTC	CASSHRTGTYGYTF
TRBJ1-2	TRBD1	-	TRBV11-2	TGTGCCAGCAGCTGGGGACAGGGGGACTATGGCTACACCTTC	CASSWGQGDYGYTF
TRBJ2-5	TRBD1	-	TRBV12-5	TGTGCTAGTGGTTTGGGTACAGGGGCTAGAGAGACCCAGTACTTC	CASGLGTGARETQYF
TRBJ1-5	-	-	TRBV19	TGTGCCAGTAGTATTCGACATCTCGCGGAGGTTAATCAGCCCCAGCATTTT	CASSIRHLAEVNQPQHF
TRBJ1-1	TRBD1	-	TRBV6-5	TGTGCCAGCAGTTACTTGACAGGGGACACTGAAGCTTTCTTT	CASSYLTGDTEAFF
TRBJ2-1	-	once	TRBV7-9	TGTGCCAGCAGCTACCGTTCCCTAGCAAATGAGCAGTTCTTC	CASSYRSLANEQFF
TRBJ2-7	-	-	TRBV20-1	TGCAGTGCTAGTGGGCAGGGAGGTCCCTACGAGCAGTACTTC	CSASGQGGPYEQYF
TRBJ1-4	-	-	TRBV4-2	TGTGCCAGCAGCCAAGAAAAGGGCAGGGCGGTGTTTTTT	CASSQEKGRAVFF
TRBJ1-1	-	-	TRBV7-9	TGTGCCAGCAGCTTAGATGGGACAACGAACACTGAAGCTTTCTTT	CASSLDGTTNTEAFF
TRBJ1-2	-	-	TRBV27	TGTGCCAGCAGTTCGTCAGGTATAAGGGTGGAGGCCTTC	CASSSSGIRVEAF
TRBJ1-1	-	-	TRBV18	TGTGCCAGCTCACCAGCCAGGGAGAACACTGAAGCTTTCTTT	CASSPARENTEAFF
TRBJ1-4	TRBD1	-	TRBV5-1	TGCGCCAGCAGCCCCAGGACAGGCAGTAATGAAAAACTGTTTTTT	CASSPRTGSNEKLFF
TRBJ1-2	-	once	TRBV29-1	TGCAGCGTTGTGGGGCCCGGGGGCTACACCTTC	CSVVGPGGYTF
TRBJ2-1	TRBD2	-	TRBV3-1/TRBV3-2	TGTGCCAGCAGCCAAGATATAAGCGGGGCGTACAATGAGCAGTTCTTC	CASSQDISGAYNEQFF
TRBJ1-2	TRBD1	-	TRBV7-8	TGTGCCAGCAGCTTAGGGGGACAGGGGGCTTTTGGCTACACCTTC	CASSLGGQGAFGYTF
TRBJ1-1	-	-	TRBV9	TGTGCCAGCAGCGTAGACAGCTCCCGTGAAGCTTTCTTT	CASSVDSSREAFF
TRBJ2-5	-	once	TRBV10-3	TGTGCCATCAGTGAGTCACAGGAAGAGACCCAGTACTTC	CAISESQEETQYF
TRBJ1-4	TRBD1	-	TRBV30	TGTGCCTGGGGACAGGGGGGCGAAAAACTGTTTTTT	CAWGQGGEKLFF
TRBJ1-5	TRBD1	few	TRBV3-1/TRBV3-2	TGTGCCAGCAGCCCCGGGACAGCCCGCCCGGGGCCCCAGCATTTT	CASSPGTARPGPQHF
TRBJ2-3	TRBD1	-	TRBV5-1	TGCGCCAGCAGCCGGGACAGGGGTAGCACAGATACGCAGTATTTT	CASSRDRGSTDTQYF